This is a list of T cell receptor beta chains from one sample in a study of blood T cell repertoires in COVID-19. Profiling relied on immunoSEQ multiplex PCR, and the TCRdb table lists in-frame clones only, not all of them. The sample has 51,000 or so clones, approximately 85% seen once. Sequenced input: peripheral blood. The receptors originated from a woman of 80 years or more with COVID-19, enrolled during active disease. The conserved cysteine and the conserved F or W are not part of the CDR3 here. The size of a clone is reported for some rows only, either as once, few or many, or as a class for expanded clones.

>TRBV28|TRBJ1-6|medium-sized
ASSFSASNSPLH
>TRBV19|TRBJ2-5|NA
ASSMGGALRETQY
>TRBV28|TRBJ2-5|NA
ASSLVRGQRRQETQY
>TRBV4-1|TRBJ2-3|NA
ASSQDQAGTSTDTQY
>TRBV7-8|TRBJ1-1|NA
ASSYLAGGNTEAF
>TRBV4-1|TRBJ2-1|NA
ASSPLGQYSYNEQF
>TRBV6-5|TRBJ2-7|NA
ASSYSGHEQY
>TRBV6-5|TRBJ2-7|NA
ASSYFGGSYEQY
>TRBV28|TRBJ1-1|NA
ASVPGGKTEAF
>TRBV3-1/TRBV3-2|TRBJ2-7|NA
ASSPQGFSYEQY
>TRBV21-1|TRBJ1-2|NA
ANPGTGYGYT
>TRBV28|TRBJ1-4|NA
ASIGLWGSTGANEKLF
>TRBV5-1|TRBJ2-1|NA
ASSPIPGLGGYEQF
>TRBV5-1|TRBJ2-1|few
ASSRDSGGPYEQF
>TRBV4-2|TRBJ2-1|NA
ASSQVYVTSGNNEQF
>TRBV5-4|TRBJ2-3|NA
ASLGRGTDTQY
>TRBV5-4|TRBJ1-6|few
ASSLDRSPLH
>TRBV7-2|TRBJ2-7|NA
ASSLGQSAAYEQY
>TRBV30|TRBJ1-2|NA
AWLGGAGYGYT
>TRBV6-6|TRBJ1-3|NA
AGQGQGSGNTIY
>TRBV5-8|TRBJ1-3|NA
ASSLVRGNTIY
>TRBV4-1|TRBJ2-7|NA
ASSQDLRYEQY
>TRBV30|TRBJ2-5|many
AGRRQGMETQY
>TRBV29-1|TRBJ2-7|NA
SVGDRGREQY
>TRBV5-1|TRBJ1-1|NA
ASSQTGSHTEAF
>TRBV2|TRBJ1-2|NA
ASSDLGRGFNYGYT
>TRBV9|TRBJ1-2|NA
ASSVTSSGTGGDGYT
>TRBV27|TRBJ2-5|NA
ASSLSSRGRGETQY